Only a few counts were recorded for the clone carrying this TCR beta chain. This sample is part of a study of CD8 T cells in ankylosing spondylitis. Per germline, CDR1 SQVTM and CDR2 ANQGSEA. The CDR3 sequence is 13 residues long. V trimming: 3 bases; J trimming: 7 bases; junction bases outside the gene matches: 4. TCRdb re-called the 5' RACE reads through MiXCR, storing one row per CDR3 protein. This sample has 270,000 or so distinct CDR3 sequences; under 20% occur once, and the top ten carry 25% to 40%. The TCR comes from a male donor with ankylosing spondylitis or in good health (not recorded which). The material sequenced was blood, either unsorted or a sorted T cell fraction (not recorded which). V usage is TRBV29-1 and J usage is TRBJ2-2; 8 nucleotides agree with TRBD1. Here the CDR3 reads CSVDTGGGGELFF. The CDR3 nucleotides read TGCAGCGTTGACACAGGGGGAGGCGGGGAGCTGTTTTTT.